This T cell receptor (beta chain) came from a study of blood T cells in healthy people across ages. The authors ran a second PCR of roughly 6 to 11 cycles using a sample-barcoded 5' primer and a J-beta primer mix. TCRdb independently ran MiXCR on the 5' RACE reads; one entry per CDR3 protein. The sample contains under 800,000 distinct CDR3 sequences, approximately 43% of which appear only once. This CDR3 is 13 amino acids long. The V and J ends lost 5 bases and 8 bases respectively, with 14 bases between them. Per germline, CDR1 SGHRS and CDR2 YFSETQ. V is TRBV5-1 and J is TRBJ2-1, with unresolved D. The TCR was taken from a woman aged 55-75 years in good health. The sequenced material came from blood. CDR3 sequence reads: CASSRISVHEQFF. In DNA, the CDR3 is TGCGCCAGCAGTAGGATATCTGTGCATGAGCAGTTCTTC.